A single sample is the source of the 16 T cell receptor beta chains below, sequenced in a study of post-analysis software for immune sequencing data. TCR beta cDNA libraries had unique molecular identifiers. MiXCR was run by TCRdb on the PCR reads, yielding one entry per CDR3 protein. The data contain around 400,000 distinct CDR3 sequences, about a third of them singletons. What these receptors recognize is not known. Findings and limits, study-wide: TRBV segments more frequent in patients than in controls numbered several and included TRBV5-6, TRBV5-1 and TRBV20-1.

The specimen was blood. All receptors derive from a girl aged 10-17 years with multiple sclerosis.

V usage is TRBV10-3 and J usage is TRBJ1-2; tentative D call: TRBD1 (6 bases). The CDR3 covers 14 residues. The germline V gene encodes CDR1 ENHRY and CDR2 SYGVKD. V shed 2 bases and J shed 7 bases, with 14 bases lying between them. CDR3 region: CAISEGQNSCGYTF. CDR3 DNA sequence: TGTGCCATCAGTGAGGGACAGAACAGCTGTGGCTACACCTTC.

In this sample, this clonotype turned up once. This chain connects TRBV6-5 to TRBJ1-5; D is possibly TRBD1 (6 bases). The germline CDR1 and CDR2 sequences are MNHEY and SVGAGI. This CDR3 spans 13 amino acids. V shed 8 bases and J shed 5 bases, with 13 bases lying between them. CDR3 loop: CASGGQGDQPQHF. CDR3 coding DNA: TGTGCCAGCGGGGGGCAGGGCGATCAGCCCCAGCATTTT.

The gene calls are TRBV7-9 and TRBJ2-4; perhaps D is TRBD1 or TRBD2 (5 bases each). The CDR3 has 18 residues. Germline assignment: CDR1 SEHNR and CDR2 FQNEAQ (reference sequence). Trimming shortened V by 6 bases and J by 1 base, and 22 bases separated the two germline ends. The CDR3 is CASSPPGAPRTAKNIQYF. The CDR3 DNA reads TGTGCCAGCAGTCCTCCCGGGGCCCCCAGAACGGCCAAAAACATTCAGTACTTC.

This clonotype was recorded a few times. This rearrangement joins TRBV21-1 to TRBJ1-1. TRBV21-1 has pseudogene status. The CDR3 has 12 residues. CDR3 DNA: TGTGCCAGCCCCGTAATGCACACTGAAGCTTTCTTT. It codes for CASPVMHTEAFF.

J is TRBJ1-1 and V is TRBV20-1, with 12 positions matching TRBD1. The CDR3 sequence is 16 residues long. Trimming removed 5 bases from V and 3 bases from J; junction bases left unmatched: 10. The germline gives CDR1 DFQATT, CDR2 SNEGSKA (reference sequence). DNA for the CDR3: TGCAGTGCTCGGGACAGGGGGCAGGTCCAGTACACTGAAGCTTTCTTT. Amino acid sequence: CSARDRGQVQYTEAFF.

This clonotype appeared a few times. CDR3 region: CASSLSTNYGYTF. The CDR3 region has the DNA TGTGCCAGCAGCTTAAGTACTAACTATGGCTACACCTTC. The chain employs TRBV7-3 and TRBJ1-2; D not certain. The germline CDR1 and CDR2 sequences are SGHTA and FQGTGA. V lost 1 base and J 0 bases, leaving 3 bases between the germline ends. This CDR3 region has 13 residues. The whole variable domain, remainder taken from reference TRBV7-3 and TRBJ1-2, is GAGVSQTPSNKVTEKGKYVELRCDPISGHTALYWYRQSLGQGPEFLIYFQGTGAADDSGLPNDRFFAVRPEGSVSTLKIQRTERGDSAVYLCASSLSTNYGYTFGSGTRLTVV.

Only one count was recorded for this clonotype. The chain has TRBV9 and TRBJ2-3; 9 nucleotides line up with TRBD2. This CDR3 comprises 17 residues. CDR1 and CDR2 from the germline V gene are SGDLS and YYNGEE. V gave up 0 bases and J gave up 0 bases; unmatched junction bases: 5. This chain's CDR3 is CASSVVASGTSTDTQYF. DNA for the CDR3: TGTGCCAGCAGCGTAGTGGCTAGCGGGACTAGCACAGATACGCAGTATTTT.

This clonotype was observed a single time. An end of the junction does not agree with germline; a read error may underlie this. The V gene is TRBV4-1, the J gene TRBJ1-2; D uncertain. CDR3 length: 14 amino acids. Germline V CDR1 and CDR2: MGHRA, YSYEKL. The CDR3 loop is CASSQALGIYGYTF. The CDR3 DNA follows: TGCGCCAGCAGTCAAGCCTTAGGGATCTATGGCTACACCTTC.

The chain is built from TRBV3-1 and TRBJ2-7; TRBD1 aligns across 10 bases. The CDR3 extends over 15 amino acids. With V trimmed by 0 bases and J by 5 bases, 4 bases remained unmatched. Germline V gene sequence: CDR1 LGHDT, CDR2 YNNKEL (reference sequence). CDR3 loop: CASSQEGTGVNEQYF. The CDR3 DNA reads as TGTGCCAGCAGCCAAGAGGGGACAGGGGTGAACGAGCAGTACTTC.

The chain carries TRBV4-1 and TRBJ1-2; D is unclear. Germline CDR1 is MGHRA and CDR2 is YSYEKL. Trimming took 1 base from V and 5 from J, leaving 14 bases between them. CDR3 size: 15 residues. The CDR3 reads CASSQADGLCYGYTF. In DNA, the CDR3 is TGCGCCAGCAGCCAAGCTGACGGTCTCTGTTATGGCTACACCTTC.

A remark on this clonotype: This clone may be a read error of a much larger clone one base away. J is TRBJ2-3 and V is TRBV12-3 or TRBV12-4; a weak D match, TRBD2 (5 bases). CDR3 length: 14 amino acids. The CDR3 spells CASSPGLPADAQYF. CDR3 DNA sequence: TGTGCCAGCAGTCCCGGACTTCCGGCAGATGCGCAGTATTTT.

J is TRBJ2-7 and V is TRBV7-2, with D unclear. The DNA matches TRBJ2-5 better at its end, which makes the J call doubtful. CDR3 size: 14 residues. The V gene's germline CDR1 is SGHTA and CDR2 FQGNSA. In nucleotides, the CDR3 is TGTGCCAGCAGCTTAGTGGACCCCCGTGGGACCCAGTACTTC. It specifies CASSLVDPRGTQYF.

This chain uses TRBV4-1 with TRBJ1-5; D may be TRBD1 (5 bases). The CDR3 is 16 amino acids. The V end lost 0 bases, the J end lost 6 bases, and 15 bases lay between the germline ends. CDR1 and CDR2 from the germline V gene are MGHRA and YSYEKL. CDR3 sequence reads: CASSQDAAGPGQPQHF. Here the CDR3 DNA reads TGCGCCAGCAGCCAAGACGCGGCGGGACCGGGTCAGCCCCAGCATTTT.

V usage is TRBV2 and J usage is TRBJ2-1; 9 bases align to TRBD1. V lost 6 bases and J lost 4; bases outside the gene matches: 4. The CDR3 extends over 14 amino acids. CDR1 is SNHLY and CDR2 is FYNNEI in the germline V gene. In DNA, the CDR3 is TGTGCCAGCAGGGACAGGGGAGGATACAATGAGCAGTTCTTC. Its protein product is CASRDRGGYNEQFF. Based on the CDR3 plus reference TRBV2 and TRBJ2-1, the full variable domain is EPEVTQTPSHQVTQMGQEVILRCVPISNHLYFYWYRQILGQKVEFLVSFYNNEISEKSEIFDDQFSVERPDGSNFTLKIRSTKLEDSAMYFCASRDRGGYNEQFFGPGTRLTVL.

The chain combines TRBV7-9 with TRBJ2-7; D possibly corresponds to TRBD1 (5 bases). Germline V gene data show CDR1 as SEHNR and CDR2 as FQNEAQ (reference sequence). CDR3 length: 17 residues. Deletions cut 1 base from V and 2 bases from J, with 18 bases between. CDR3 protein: CASSLDRPGKGTYEQYF. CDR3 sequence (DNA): TGTGCCAGCAGCTTAGATCGGCCAGGGAAGGGCACCTACGAGCAGTACTTC.

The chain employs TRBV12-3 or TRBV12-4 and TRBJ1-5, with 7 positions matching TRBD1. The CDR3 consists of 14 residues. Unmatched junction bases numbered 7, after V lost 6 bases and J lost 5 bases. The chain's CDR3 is CASSIDRVDQPQHF. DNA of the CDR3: TGTGCCAGCAGCATAGACAGGGTAGATCAGCCCCAGCATTTT.